This TCR beta chain was identified in a study of identical twins. Study outcomes and limitations: Abundant beta clonotypes from cord blood had fewer insertions, unlike memory repertoires, which showed none.

The authors used template switching to add a universal primer site and gave cDNA unique molecular identifiers. TCRdb re-derived calls from the 5' RACE reads in MiXCR, one entry per CDR3 protein. The sample lists about 340,000 distinct CDR3 sequences, roughly an eighth seen once, with around 7.2% in the top ten. Remarks on this clonotype: What it binds is unknown.

Germline CDR1 and CDR2: SGHDT and YYEEEE. The CDR3 sequence is 15 residues long. With 1 base clipped from V and 9 bases from J, the junction kept 5 bases outside the gene matches. The sample was also linked to a second study, of yellow fever vaccine responses in identical twins. That study reports: Twins' T cell vaccine responses reportedly looked partly convergent, partly personalized.

Sequencing was carried out using CD8+ T cells sorted from blood. The clonotype was recovered from a woman between 18 and 29 years old in good health. The J gene is TRBJ2-1, the V gene TRBV5-6, with 12 bases identical to TRBD2. This CDR3 is CASSLLTSGGGEQFF. CDR3 sequence (DNA): TGTGCCAGCAGCTTGTTGACTAGCGGGGGAGGTGAGCAGTTCTTC.